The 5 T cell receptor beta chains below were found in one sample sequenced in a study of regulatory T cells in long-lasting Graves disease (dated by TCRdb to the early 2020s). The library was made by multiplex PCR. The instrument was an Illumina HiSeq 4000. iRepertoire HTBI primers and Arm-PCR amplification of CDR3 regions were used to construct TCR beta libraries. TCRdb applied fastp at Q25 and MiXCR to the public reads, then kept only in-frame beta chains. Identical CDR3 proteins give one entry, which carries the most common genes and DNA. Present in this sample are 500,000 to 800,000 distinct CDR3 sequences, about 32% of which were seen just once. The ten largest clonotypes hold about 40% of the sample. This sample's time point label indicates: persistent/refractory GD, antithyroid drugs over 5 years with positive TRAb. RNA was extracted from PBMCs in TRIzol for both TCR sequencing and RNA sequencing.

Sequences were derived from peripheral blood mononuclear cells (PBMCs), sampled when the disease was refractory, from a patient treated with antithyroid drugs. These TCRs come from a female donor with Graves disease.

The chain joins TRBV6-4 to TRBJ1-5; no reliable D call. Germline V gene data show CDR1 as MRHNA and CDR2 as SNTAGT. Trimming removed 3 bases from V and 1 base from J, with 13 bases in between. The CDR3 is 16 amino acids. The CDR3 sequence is CASSEEFTGSNQPQHF. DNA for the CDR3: TGTGCCAGCAGTGAAGAATTTACGGGGAGCAATCAGCCCCAGCATTTT.

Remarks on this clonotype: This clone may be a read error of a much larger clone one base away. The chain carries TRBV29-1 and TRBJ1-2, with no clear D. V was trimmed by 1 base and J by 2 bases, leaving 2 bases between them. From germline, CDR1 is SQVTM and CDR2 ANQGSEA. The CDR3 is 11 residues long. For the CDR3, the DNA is TGCAGCGTTGAAGGGAACTATGGCTACACCTTC. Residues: CSVEGNYGYTF.

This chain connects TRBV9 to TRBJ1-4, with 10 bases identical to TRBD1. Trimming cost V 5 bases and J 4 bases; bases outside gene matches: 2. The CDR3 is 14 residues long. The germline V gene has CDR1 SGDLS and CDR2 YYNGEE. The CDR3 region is CASRGTGVNEKLFF. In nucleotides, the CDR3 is TGTGCCAGCAGAGGGACAGGGGTTAATGAAAAACTGTTTTTT.

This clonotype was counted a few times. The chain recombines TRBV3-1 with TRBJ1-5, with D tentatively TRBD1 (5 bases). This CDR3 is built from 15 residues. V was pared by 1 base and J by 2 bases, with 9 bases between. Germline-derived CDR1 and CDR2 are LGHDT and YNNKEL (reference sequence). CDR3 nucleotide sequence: TGTGCCAGCAGCCAAGGGGGCGTGGGCAATCAGCCCCAGCATTTT. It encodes CASSQGGVGNQPQHF.

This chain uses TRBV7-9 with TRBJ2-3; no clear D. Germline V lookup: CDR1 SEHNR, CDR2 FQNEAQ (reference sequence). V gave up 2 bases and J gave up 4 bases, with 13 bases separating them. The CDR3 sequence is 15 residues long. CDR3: CASSLTNRMADTQYF. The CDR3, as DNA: TGTGCCAGCAGCTTAACCAACCGGATGGCAGATACGCAGTATTTT.